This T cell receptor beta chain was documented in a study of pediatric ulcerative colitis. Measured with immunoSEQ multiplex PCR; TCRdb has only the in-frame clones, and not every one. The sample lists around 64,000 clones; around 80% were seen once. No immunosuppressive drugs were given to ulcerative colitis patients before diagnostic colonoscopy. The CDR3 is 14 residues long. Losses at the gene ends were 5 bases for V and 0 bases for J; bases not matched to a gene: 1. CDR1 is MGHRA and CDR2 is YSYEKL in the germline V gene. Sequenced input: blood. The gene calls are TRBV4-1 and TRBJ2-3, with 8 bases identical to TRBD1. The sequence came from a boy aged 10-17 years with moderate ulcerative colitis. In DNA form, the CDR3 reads TGCGCCAGCAGCTGGACAGGGAGCACAGATACGCAGTATTTT. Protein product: CASSWTGSTDTQYF.